The present entry profiles one T cell receptor beta chain with its context. What it recognizes is unknown. The sample originates from a study of graft-versus-host responses after intestinal transplantation. On the study more broadly: All recipients were transplanted with multivisceral, liver-intestinal, or isolated intestinal grafts.

Method: immunoSEQ multiplex PCR; TCRdb's copy keeps in-frame clones and lacks some. This table has 90,000 to 150,000 clones, over 80% appearing once. J gave up 6 bases and V 6 bases, and 14 bases lay outside the gene matches. Per germline, CDR1 LNHDA and CDR2 SQIVND (reference sequence). This CDR3 is 16 amino acids long. V and J are TRBV19 and TRBJ2-1; 7 bases are a match to TRBD2. This receptor was taken from a human donor who received an intestinal transplant. The specimen comprised unstimulated CD4+ T cells sorted from spleen or lymph node cells, sampled before intestinal transplant. The CDR3 sequence: CASRGLTSYPPNEQFF. DNA for the CDR3: TGTGCCAGTAGGGGACTAACTAGCTACCCCCCCAATGAGCAGTTCTTC. The full variable domain, its missing parts supplied by reference TRBV19 and TRBJ2-1, is DGGITQSPKYLFRKEGQNVTLSCEQNLNHDAMYWYRQDPGQGLRLIYYSQIVNDFQKGDIAEGYSVSREKKESFPLTVTSAQKNPTAFYLCASRGLTSYPPNEQFFGPGTRLTVL.